The 27 T cell receptor beta chains in this list originate from one sample, sequenced in a study of blood T cell repertoires in COVID-19. Clones were read by immunoSEQ multiplex PCR, and TCRdb kept only the in-frame ones, dropping some. Of some 270,000 clones in the sample, about nine tenths were seen once. Sequenced sample: peripheral blood. These receptors all come from a man aged 50 to 59 with acute or convalescent COVID-19.

The gene calls are TRBV30 and TRBJ2-7, with 8 bases identical to TRBD2. This CDR3 has 15 amino acids. V lost 2 bases to trimming and J lost 0 bases; unmatched junction nucleotides: 6. Looked up from germline, CDR1 is GTSNPN and CDR2 is SVGIG (reference sequence). The CDR3: CAWSLKRGSSYEQYF. The CDR3 nucleotides are TGTGCCTGGAGTCTCAAGCGGGGGAGCTCCTACGAGCAGTACTTC.

This chain uses TRBV12-3 or TRBV12-4 with TRBJ2-1; 9 bases align to TRBD2. With 8 bases clipped from V and 5 bases from J, the junction kept 4 bases outside the gene matches. The CDR3 runs 13 residues. The CDR3 DNA reads as TGTGCCAGCTTAGCGGGGGCCCACAATGAGCAGTTCTTC. Encoded protein: CASLAGAHNEQFF.

The genes are TRBV19 and TRBJ1-1, with D possibly TRBD1 on 5 matching bases. The germline CDR1 and CDR2 sequences are LNHDA and SQIVND (reference sequence). The CDR3 spans 12 residues. The V and J ends lost 4 bases and 8 bases respectively, with 11 bases between them. CDR3: CASSNSGYEAFF. The CDR3 DNA is TGTGCCAGTAGTAACTCAGGGTACGAAGCTTTCTTT.

V gene TRBV10-3 combines with J gene TRBJ1-5, with D possibly matching TRBD1 (5 bases). The CDR3 has 14 amino acids. V dropped 8 bases and J dropped 0 bases, with 11 bases sitting between them. Germline lookup yields CDR1 ENHRY and CDR2 SYGVKD. CDR3 in DNA: TGTGCCATCGCGGGGGAATATAGCAATCAGCCCCAGCATTTT. Encoded protein: CAIAGEYSNQPQHF.

The CDR3 loop is CARSPPRWRGNNEQFF. As DNA, the CDR3 is TGTGCCAGAAGCCCCCCTCGGTGGCGGGGAAACAATGAGCAGTTCTTC. J is TRBJ2-1 and V is TRBV5-3; perhaps TRBD2 as D (6 bases). TRBV5-3 is classed as an ORF, of uncertain function. V gave up 4 bases and J gave up 5 bases, with 19 bases separating them. The CDR3 is made up of 16 amino acids.

The genes are TRBV5-4 and TRBJ2-2; 8 bases match TRBD2. With 2 bases clipped from V and 1 base from J, the junction kept 1 base outside the gene matches. Germline CDR1 SGHNT, CDR2 YYREEE (reference sequence). CDR3 length equals 15 residues. This chain's CDR3 is CASSFAGGNTGELFF. CDR3 in DNA: TGTGCCAGCAGCTTTGCGGGGGGGAACACCGGGGAGCTGTTTTTT.

This clone came up once. V usage is TRBV9 and J usage is TRBJ1-3, with TRBD1 as a possible D gene (5 bases). CDR1 is SGDLS and CDR2 is YYNGEE in the germline V gene. Trimming stripped 3 bases from V and 4 bases from J, with 17 bases between. This CDR3 spans 16 amino acids. The CDR3 nucleotides read TGTGCCAGCAGCGAGGGCGGTTGGGGCCGGGGAAACACCATATATTTT. It encodes CASSEGGWGRGNTIYF.

The J gene is TRBJ1-3, the V gene TRBV20-1; no clear D gene. This CDR3 contains 13 residues. The V gene's germline CDR1 is DFQATT and CDR2 SNEGSKA (reference sequence). With 4 bases removed from V and 4 bases from J, the gap between germline ends came to 11 bases. The CDR3 protein is CSANDPSGNTIYF. The CDR3 bases are TGCAGTGCTAATGATCCTAGCGGAAACACCATATATTTT.

The V gene is TRBV7-9, the J gene TRBJ1-1; D is unclear. The V end lost 5 bases, the J end lost 7 bases, and 11 bases lay between the germline ends. The CDR3 extends over 12 amino acids. CDR1 is SEHNR, CDR2 FQNEAQ, per germline (reference sequence). The CDR3 sequence is CASSPGLSEAFF. The CDR3, as DNA: TGTGCCAGCAGCCCCGGTTTGAGTGAAGCTTTCTTT. Based on the CDR3 plus reference TRBV7-9 and TRBJ1-1, the full variable domain is DTGVSQNPRHKITKRGQNVTFRCDPISEHNRLYWYRQTLGQGPEFLTYFQNEAQLEKSRLLSDRFSAERPKGSFSTLEIQRTEQGDSAMYLCASSPGLSEAFFGQGTRLTVV.

The gene calls are TRBV19 and TRBJ1-5; D possibly corresponds to TRBD1 (6 bases). From germline, CDR1 is LNHDA and CDR2 SQIVND (reference sequence). Trimming left V 3 bases short and J 2 bases short, with 11 bases between. The CDR3 covers 15 residues. CDR3 in DNA: TGTGCCAGTAGTATTGGGACACCTCGCAATCAGCCCCAGCATTTT. Protein sequence: CASSIGTPRNQPQHF.

The genes are TRBV19 and TRBJ2-7; TRBD1 might be the D (5 bases). V lost 9 bases and J 4 bases, leaving 19 bases between the germline ends. Germline lookup yields CDR1 LNHDA and CDR2 SQIVND (reference sequence). This CDR3 region has 14 residues. Here the CDR3 reads CASSSKGRGYEQYF. CDR3 in DNA: TGTGCCAGCTCGTCGAAGGGGCGCGGTTACGAGCAGTACTTC.

The V and J genes are TRBV10-3 and TRBJ1-1, with 8 bases identical to TRBD1. The germline V gene has CDR1 ENHRY and CDR2 SYGVKD. Trimming removed 4 bases from V and 2 bases from J; junction bases left unmatched: 6. The CDR3 loop spans 15 amino acids. CDR3 in amino acids: CAISAPTGVNTEAFF. The CDR3 nucleotides read TGTGCCATCAGTGCCCCGACAGGGGTTAACACTGAAGCTTTCTTT.

The rearrangement links TRBV5-6 to TRBJ1-1, with D hard to call. CDR3 length equals 14 residues. V lost 0 bases to trimming and J lost 0 bases, with 6 bases between them. Germline V lookup: CDR1 SGHDT, CDR2 YYEEEE. CDR3 in amino acids: CASSLAYMNTEAFF. The CDR3 DNA is TGTGCCAGCAGCTTGGCGTATATGAACACTGAAGCTTTCTTT.

This chain connects TRBV4-1 to TRBJ2-6; 8 bases match TRBD1. Per germline, CDR1 MGHRA and CDR2 YSYEKL. The CDR3 has 16 amino acids. Unmatched junction bases numbered 8, after V lost 6 bases and J lost 4 bases. Here the CDR3 reads CASSHDRGAGANVLTF. CDR3 coding DNA: TGCGCCAGCAGTCACGACAGGGGAGCAGGGGCCAACGTCCTGACTTTC.

This clone has a single count. The V and J genes are TRBV5-1 and TRBJ2-1; D may be TRBD1 (5 bases). This CDR3 is built from 14 residues. Trimming took 0 bases from V and 4 from J, leaving 8 bases between them. Germline V gene sequence: CDR1 SGHRS, CDR2 YFSETQ. CDR3 nucleotides: TGCGCCAGCAGCTTGGGCAGGGCGTACAATGAGCAGTTCTTC. Translating gives CASSLGRAYNEQFF.

V gene TRBV7-9 combines with J gene TRBJ2-7, with 9 bases that match TRBD2. The germline CDR1 and CDR2 sequences are SEHNR and FQNEAQ (reference sequence). CDR3 length: 14 amino acids. J lost 7 bases, V lost 5 bases, and 9 bases had no gene match. CDR3 sequence: CASSAAGTSREQYF. Here the CDR3 DNA reads TGTGCCAGCAGCGCGGCCGGGACTAGCAGAGAGCAGTACTTC.

The CDR3: CAISGGTANTEAFF. The CDR3 DNA follows: TGTGCCATCAGTGGGGGGACAGCGAACACTGAAGCTTTCTTT. The rearrangement joins TRBV10-3 to TRBJ1-1; 7 bases line up with TRBD1. J lost 1 base, V lost 4 bases, and 3 bases had no gene match. CDR1 is ENHRY and CDR2 is SYGVKD in the germline V gene. This CDR3 has 14 residues.

J is TRBJ1-1 and V is TRBV6-1; D uncertain. Trimming cost V 1 base and J 3 bases, with 9 bases left between them. CDR1 MNHNS and CDR2 SASEGT come from the germline V gene. CDR3 length: 14 residues. DNA of the CDR3: TGTGCCAGCAGTGAAGTAGGAGGATACACTGAAGCTTTCTTT. Translating gives CASSEVGGYTEAFF.

J is TRBJ2-7 and V is TRBV7-9; 9 bases are shared with TRBD1. There are 14 residues in the CDR3. Trimming took 6 bases from V and 9 from J; bases not matched to a gene: 12. CDR1 and CDR2 (germline): SEHNR, FQNEAQ (reference sequence). CDR3 DNA: TGTGCCAGCAGTAAAGACAGGGGGACCTTTGGGCAGTACTTC. Its protein product is CASSKDRGTFGQYF. The full variable domain, rest sourced from reference TRBV7-9 and TRBJ2-7, is DTGVSQNPRHKITKRGQNVTFRCDPISEHNRLYWYRQTLGQGPEFLTYFQNEAQLEKSRLLSDRFSAERPKGSFSTLEIQRTEQGDSAMYLCASSKDRGTFGQYFGPGTRLTVT.

A remark on this clone: Other nucleotide sequences from this sample produce the same CDR3. The J gene is TRBJ1-2, the V gene TRBV2; tentative D call: TRBD1 (6 bases). This CDR3 spans 12 amino acids. CDR1 and CDR2 (germline): SNHLY, FYNNEI. Trimming stripped 6 bases from V and 4 bases from J, with 9 bases between. CDR3 sequence: CASRTDSYGYTF. The CDR3 DNA sequence: TGTGCCAGCAGGACGGACAGCTATGGCTACACCTTC.

This chain's CDR3 is CASSRGGGNQPQHF. DNA of the CDR3: TGTGCCAGCAGCCGAGGGGGTGGGAATCAGCCCCAGCATTTT. This chain joins TRBV2 and TRBJ1-5; D may be TRBD1 (6 bases). V lost 6 bases and J lost 4, with 13 bases in between. The CDR3 has 14 residues. The germline V gene encodes CDR1 SNHLY and CDR2 FYNNEI.

V and J are TRBV6-6 and TRBJ2-5; perhaps TRBD2 as D (6 bases). V shed 2 bases and J shed 2 bases, with 9 bases lying between them. This CDR3 contains 14 residues. Germline CDR1 reads MNHNY; CDR2 reads SVGAGI (reference sequence). The CDR3 protein is CASSYTGVQETQYF. CDR3 nucleotides: TGTGCCAGCAGTTACACGGGGGTGCAAGAGACCCAGTACTTC.

This chain links TRBV19 with TRBJ1-1; D may be TRBD1 (6 bases). This CDR3 comprises 13 residues. Germline loops: CDR1 LNHDA, CDR2 SQIVND (reference sequence). V shed 3 bases and J shed 4 bases, with 9 bases lying between them. DNA of the CDR3: TGTGCCAGTAGTATGCAACAGGGCACTGAAGCTTTCTTT. Translation gives CASSMQQGTEAFF.

This chain uses TRBV2 with TRBJ2-7; TRBD1 matches at 8 bases. The CDR3 contains 16 residues. The germline gives CDR1 SNHLY, CDR2 FYNNEI. The V segment lost 6 bases and the J segment 1 base; nucleotides outside the gene matches: 11. CDR3 in DNA: TGTGCCAGCAGCCCCTATGGGACAGGACTTTCCTACGAGCAGTACTTC. Translating gives CASSPYGTGLSYEQYF.

The chain joins TRBV6-1 to TRBJ2-7; no reliable D call. V dropped 1 base and J dropped 0 bases, with 16 bases sitting between them. The germline V gene encodes CDR1 MNHNS and CDR2 SASEGT. The length of the CDR3 is 17 residues. CDR3 protein: CASSEGWRTAYSYEQYF. The CDR3 nucleotides are TGTGCCAGCAGTGAAGGGTGGCGAACAGCTTACTCCTACGAGCAGTACTTC.

The chain has TRBV6-5 and TRBJ1-6, with D maybe TRBD1 (6 bases). V was shortened by 0 bases and J by 7 bases, with 13 bases between the two germline ends. Per the germline V gene, CDR1 is MNHEY and CDR2 is SVGAGI. The CDR3 runs 16 residues. The CDR3 DNA reads TGTGCCAGCAGTTACTCAGCGACAGGAGTGAATTCACCCCTCCACTTT. This sequence encodes CASSYSATGVNSPLHF.

This chain joins TRBV5-1 and TRBJ1-2; TRBD1 matches at 7 bases. This CDR3 has 15 amino acids. Trimming took 4 bases from V and 6 from J; bases not matched to a gene: 12. Germline V lookup: CDR1 SGHRS, CDR2 YFSETQ. CDR3 region: CASSRVLGTEDGYTF. For the CDR3, the DNA is TGCGCCAGCAGCCGGGTTTTAGGGACAGAAGATGGCTACACCTTC.